Following are 23 T cell receptor beta chains from one sample sequenced in a study of T cells in women clearing cervical HPV infection. Profiling relied on immunoSEQ multiplex PCR, and the TCRdb table lists in-frame clones only, not all of them. Its clone listing holds some 41,000 clones. The sample comprised blood buffy coat. The receptors were sampled from a woman aged 18 to 75 with a cervical HPV16 infection that either progressed to CIN3+ or cleared (not recorded which).

Comment on this clone: The read comes to an end 3 residues before the CDR3 does, leaving the germline J gene to fill in the end. The chain combines TRBV4-1 with TRBJ1-4, with D perhaps TRBD1 (6 bases). Between the trimmed V and J ends, which lost 4 bases and 5 bases, there was a span of 11 bases. The CDR3 totals 14 residues. Germline CDR1 MGHRA, CDR2 YSYEKL. The part of the CDR3 DNA that was read is TGCGCCAGCAGCCGGACAGACCTAAATGAAAAA. Amino acids: CASSRTDLNEK. The full CDR3 sequence reads CASSRTDLNEKLFF.

Comment on this clone: From the germline J gene comes the end of the CDR3, since the read stops 3 residues before it. The chain combines TRBV5-1 with TRBJ1-3; D not certain. CDR3 length equals 14 residues. Germline CDR1 SGHRS, CDR2 YFSETQ. The V and J ends lost 4 bases and 2 bases respectively, with 10 bases between them. The CDR3 protein is CASSPGTAGNTIYF. CDR3 DNA (partial): TGCGCCAGCAGCCCCGGTACGGCTGGAAACACC.

About this clone: With the read ending 3 residues before the CDR3 end, the germline J gene is used to fill in that end. This rearrangement joins TRBV7-9 to TRBJ1-4; 7 bases agree with TRBD1. Germline V gene lookup returns CDR1 SEHNR and CDR2 FQNEAQ (reference sequence). There are 14 residues in the CDR3. The CDR3 reads CSGSLGRGNEKLFF. Partial CDR3 DNA: TGTTCCGGCAGCTTAGGCAGGGGGAATGAAAAA.

CDR3 in amino acids: CASSETQSLSYEQYF. The covered CDR3 bases are TGTGCCAGCAGTGAAACCCAGTCCCTCTCCTACGAG. The V call is TRBV2, the J call TRBJ2-7; the D is unclear. The read stops 3 residues short of the end of the CDR3; the missing end is completed from the germline J gene. Germline values: CDR1 SNHLY, CDR2 FYNNEI. CDR3 size: 15 residues. V shed 2 bases and J shed 0 bases, with 11 bases lying between them. The full variable domain, in which reference TRBV2 and TRBJ2-7 provide the parts outside the CDR3, is EPEVTQTPSHQVTQMGQEVILRCVPISNHLYFYWYRQILGQKVEFLVSFYNNEISEKSEIFDDQFSVERPDGSNFTLKIRSTKLEDSAMYFCASSETQSLSYEQYFGPGTRLTVT.

A remark on this clone: The sequence runs out 3 residues before the end of the CDR3; the remainder is reconstructed from the germline J gene. The chain carries TRBV7-6 and TRBJ2-5; the match to TRBD1 covers 8 bases. The CDR3 has 18 residues. Germline V lookup: CDR1 SGHVS, CDR2 FNYEAQ. The V segment lost 1 base and the J segment 5 bases; nucleotides outside the gene matches: 15. Incomplete CDR3 DNA: TGTGCCAGCAGCTTAGGATTAGCAGGGGGCGGTTATATTGAGACC. This encodes CASSLGLAGGGYIET. From start to end, the CDR3 is CASSLGLAGGGYIETQYF.

Concerning this clone: The read terminates 3 residues before the CDR3 end, so the remaining end is supplied by the germline J gene. This rearrangement joins TRBV20-1 to TRBJ1-4, with D maybe TRBD1 (6 bases). Germline V gives CDR1 DFQATT, CDR2 SNEGSKA (reference sequence). The V end lost 4 bases, the J end lost 7 bases, and 16 bases lay between the germline ends. The CDR3 totals 14 residues. The sequenced CDR3 bases are TGCAGTGCTACGAACCCGGGAGGGGGTGAAAAA. Its translation is CSATNPGGGEK. Given in full, the CDR3 is CSATNPGGGEKLFF.

To note about this clone: The read stops 3 residues short of the end of the CDR3; the missing end is completed from the germline J gene. V is TRBV7-2 and J is TRBJ1-1, with D maybe TRBD1 (5 bases). CDR3 length equals 14 residues. CDR1 and CDR2 from the germline V gene are SGHTA and FQGNSA. The sequenced CDR3 bases are TGTGCCAGCAGCTTAGGGGGGGTAGTAGATACG. This gives the protein CASSLGGVVDT. The whole CDR3 protein is CASSLGGVVDTAFF.

Concerning this clone: The read comes to an end 3 residues before the CDR3 does, leaving the germline J gene to fill in the end. The chain couples TRBV2 to TRBJ2-1, with 8 bases fitting TRBD1. The CDR3 consists of 15 residues. Germline V gene sequence: CDR1 SNHLY, CDR2 FYNNEI. The trim removed 5 bases at V and 5 bases at J, leaving 8 bases unmatched. The CDR3: CASSTRQDRDNEQFF. The sequenced part of the CDR3 DNA is TGTGCCAGCAGTACCAGGCAGGACAGGGACAATGAG.

In regard to this clone: The read is 3 residues too short to cover the CDR3 end, so that end is filled in from the germline J gene. This chain links TRBV23-1 with TRBJ1-4; no reliable D call. TRBV23-1 carries the ORF label, with uncertain function. The CDR3 covers 15 residues. V was pared by 6 bases and J by 0 bases, with 11 bases between. The CDR3 sequence is CASRREPSTNEKLFF. The CDR3 DNA, read in part, is TGCGCCAGCAGACGTGAGCCTTCAACTAATGAAAAA.

About this clone itself: Coverage ceases 3 residues before the CDR3 finishes, and the germline J gene fills in the end. The V gene is TRBV5-1, the J gene TRBJ2-7, with 11 bases lining up with TRBD2. The ends lost 4 bases at V and 1 base at J; junction bases unmatched: 7. The CDR3 sequence is 16 residues long. The germline V gene has CDR1 SGHRS and CDR2 YFSETQ. The DNA read from the CDR3 is TGCGCCAGCAGCCCTCTAGCGGGGGGCATGTCCTACGAG. Translation: CASSPLAGGMSYE. The CDR3, in full, reads CASSPLAGGMSYEQYF. The complete variable domain, with remaining parts taken from reference TRBV5-1 and TRBJ2-7, reads KAGVTQTPRYLIKTRGQQVTLSCSPISGHRSVSWYQQTPGQGLQFLFEYFSETQRNKGNFPGRFSGRQFSNSRSEMNVSTLELGDSALYLCASSPLAGGMSYEQYFGPGTRLTVT.

As to this clone: The missing CDR3 end, 3 residues past where the read stops, is filled in from the germline J gene. The chain carries TRBV4-1 and TRBJ2-7; D not certain. Per germline, CDR1 MGHRA and CDR2 YSYEKL. CDR3 length equals 14 residues. V lost 0 bases and J 2 bases, leaving 8 bases between the germline ends. CDR3 amino acids: CASSQENLAYEQYF. CDR3 bases read: TGCGCCAGCAGCCAAGAAAACCTAGCCTACGAG.

CDR3 protein: CSVDSGQTVNYGYTF. The part of the CDR3 DNA that was read is TGCAGCGTTGATTCGGGACAGACTGTCAACTATGGC. The chain recombines TRBV29-1 with TRBJ1-2, with TRBD1 identical over 7 bases. The read finishes 3 residues shy of the CDR3 end, and the germline J gene is used to complete it. The germline gives CDR1 SQVTM, CDR2 ANQGSEA. The CDR3 covers 15 residues. V was clipped by 3 bases and J by 2 bases; unmatched bases: 9.

The sequenced part of the CDR3 DNA is TGCGCCAGCAGCCGCCACGGGGGGGGCGACACCGGGGAG. Its protein is CASSRHGGGDTGE. The entire CDR3 reads CASSRHGGGDTGELFF. The V and J genes are TRBV4-1 and TRBJ2-2; 8 bases align to TRBD2. The read comes to an end 3 residues before the CDR3 does, leaving the germline J gene to fill in the end. CDR1 and CDR2 from the germline V gene are MGHRA and YSYEKL. The V segment lost 4 bases and the J segment 3 bases; nucleotides outside the gene matches: 7. This CDR3 comprises 16 residues.

Concerning this clone: The observed sequence ends 3 residues before the CDR3 terminus, with the missing tail filled in from the germline J gene. The chain combines TRBV12-3 or TRBV12-4 with TRBJ1-3; D unresolved. There are 14 residues in the CDR3. V lost 7 bases and J lost 2, with 12 bases in between. Here the CDR3 reads CASMVGPPGNTIYF. The sequenced CDR3 bases are TGTGCCAGCATGGTGGGCCCCCCTGGAAACACC.

As regards this clone: The read halts 3 residues ahead of the CDR3 end, with the missing end drawn from the germline J gene. This rearrangement joins TRBV19 to TRBJ1-6, with no clear D. Per germline, CDR1 LNHDA and CDR2 SQIVND (reference sequence). Between the trimmed V and J ends, which lost 5 bases and 0 bases, there was a span of 26 bases. The length of the CDR3 is 21 residues. CDR3 sequence reads: CASSFLPWVTAGSSYNSPLHF. Partial CDR3 DNA: TGTGCCAGTAGTTTCCTTCCATGGGTGACGGCAGGAAGCTCCTATAATTCACCC.

Comment on this clone: The missing CDR3 end, 3 residues past where the read stops, is filled in from the germline J gene. The chain uses TRBV5-4 and TRBJ2-3, with TRBD2 identical over 9 bases. V trimming: 0 bases; J trimming: 4 bases; junction bases outside the gene matches: 6. This CDR3 is built from 16 residues. CDR1 SGHNT and CDR2 YYREEE come from the germline V gene (reference sequence). CDR3 DNA, as far as it was read: TGTGCCAGCAGCTTGGGGCGGGGGGGAAATTCAGATACG. Amino acids: CASSLGRGGNSDT. The whole CDR3 is CASSLGRGGNSDTQYF.

Concerning this clone itself: The read is 3 residues too short to cover the CDR3 end, so that end is filled in from the germline J gene. The chain carries TRBV5-1 and TRBJ2-1; TRBD2 might be the D (5 bases). CDR3 size: 15 residues. The V gene lost 4 bases and the J gene lost 0 bases, with 11 bases spanning the gap. Germline V lookup: CDR1 SGHRS, CDR2 YFSETQ. The CDR3 region is CASSPTTLSYNEQFF. Partial CDR3 DNA: TGCGCCAGCAGCCCGACTACTCTCTCCTACAATGAG.

Worth noting for this clone: The sequenced fragment ends 3 residues before the CDR3 boundary, so the rest is inferred from the germline J gene. The chain recombines TRBV19 with TRBJ1-1; no clear D gene. Trimming removed 3 bases from V and 4 bases from J, with 9 bases in between. Looked up from germline, CDR1 is LNHDA and CDR2 is SQIVND (reference sequence). The CDR3 is 13 residues long. CDR3 bases read: TGTGCCAGTAGTATTGCGGGCACCACTGAA. Its translation is CASSIAGTTE. The whole CDR3 sequence is CASSIAGTTEAFF.

Details on this clone: Sequencing ends 3 residues short of the CDR3 end; the germline J gene provides the rest. This chain joins TRBV7-8 and TRBJ1-1; 7 nucleotides line up with TRBD1. Germline values: CDR1 SGHVS, CDR2 FQNEAQ. The CDR3 runs to 17 residues. V lost 1 base, J lost 2 bases, and 10 bases stayed unmatched. The DNA read from the CDR3 is TGTGCCAGCAGCTTAGGGGGACAGCCCGGACCTAACACTGAA. Protein: CASSLGGQPGPNTE. The complete CDR3 sequence is CASSLGGQPGPNTEAFF.

Comments on this clone: The CDR3 end is not reached by the read, which stops 3 residues before it; the germline J gene fills it in. V usage is TRBV20-1 and J usage is TRBJ2-1; D not certain. Germline-derived CDR1 and CDR2 are DFQATT and SNEGSKA (reference sequence). CDR3 length equals 11 residues. The V end lost 8 bases, the J end lost 0 bases, and 5 bases lay between the germline ends. CDR3 amino acids: CSPGSYNEQFF. The CDR3 DNA, read in part, is TGCAGTCCAGGCTCCTACAATGAG.

Remarks on this clone: Read data end 3 residues before the CDR3 end; the end is taken from the germline J gene. This rearrangement joins TRBV2 to TRBJ1-2, with TRBD1 matching 9 bases. The CDR3 extends over 15 amino acids. In germline, CDR1 is SNHLY, CDR2 FYNNEI. Trimming cost V 7 bases and J 4 bases; bases outside gene matches: 10. The CDR3 here is CASILGQGFPYGYTF. The sequenced CDR3 bases are TGTGCCAGCATCCTTGGACAGGGGTTCCCCTATGGC.

A word on this clone: The read ends 3 residues before the CDR3 terminus; that terminus is restored from the germline J gene. V gene TRBV5-3 combines with J gene TRBJ1-1; D might be TRBD1 (6 bases). Being an ORF, TRBV5-3 has a function that is uncertain. The V end lost 3 bases, the J end lost 0 bases, and 21 bases lay between the germline ends. This CDR3 is built from 18 residues. CDR3 sequence reads: CARSSAFLERDMNTEAFF. CDR3 DNA (partial): TGTGCCAGAAGCTCGGCCTTCCTCGAACGGGACATGAACACTGAA.

As concerns this clone: The read stops 3 residues short of the end of the CDR3; the missing end is completed from the germline J gene. This chain links TRBV20-1 with TRBJ2-1, with D unclear. The CDR3 length is 14 residues. Germline CDR1 DFQATT, CDR2 SNEGSKA (reference sequence). The germline V and J ends were trimmed by 5 bases and 8 bases, with 19 bases remaining between them. CDR3 bases read: TGCAGTGCTCCTAAGGTGGGCGACCGCGATGAG. This gives the protein CSAPKVGDRDE. The full CDR3 reads CSAPKVGDRDEQFF.